The source of this TCR beta chain is a study of graft-versus-host responses after intestinal transplantation. V shed 6 bases and J shed 4 bases, with 15 bases lying between them. The V gene's germline CDR1 is MNHNY and CDR2 SVGAGI (reference sequence). The CDR3 has 14 amino acids. The protocol was immunoSEQ multiplex PCR, while the TCRdb copy is restricted to in-frame clones and leaves out a portion. The sample shows more than 95,000 clones, approximately 94% of them seen only once. This clone was observed a single time. Its target is not known. The source of this sequence is a human donor who received an intestinal transplant. The chain has TRBV6-6 and TRBJ1-1; D remains unclear. The sequences come from unstimulated CD8+ T cells sorted from spleen or lymph node cells, collected before intestinal transplant. CDR3 region: CASSPHSLGTEAFF. Here the CDR3 DNA reads TGTGCCAGCAGCCCCCATTCCCTGGGCACTGAAGCTTTCTTT.